The entry below describes one T cell receptor (beta chain). This clone was seen a few times. The antigen it binds to is not known. Base qualities are not recorded, but no much larger clone differs from it by a single base. The data originate from a study of T cell repertoires in ileal Crohn's disease (dated by TCRdb to the late 2010s). About the full investigation: The median duration of disease was approximately 7.9 years, and at the time of surgery 35% of patients were active smokers. Every patient underwent surgery because of a complication, which was stricturing disease in around 60% of cases and penetrating disease in roughly 39%. Roughly half of the patients were given postoperative therapy, with about 19 on anti-TNF agents and about 11 on thiopurines. TCR repertoire analysis was done in 55 to 70 Crohn's disease patients from a prospective multicentre cohort. The study was conducted in parallel with a multicentre cohort built to find predictors of early endoscopic recurrence after ileocolonic resection. Endoscopic postoperative recurrence was defined by a Rutgeerts score above i0. A total of 170 or so mucosal samples from approximately 60 patients were sequenced, with samples obtained at several locations on the surgical specimen and at postoperative endoscopy. On the study overall, not on this receptor specifically: Mucosal CD4 and CD8 T cells were sorted and sequenced only in a subgroup of patients, whose size was not stated. Compared with non-smokers, patients who were active smokers at surgery showed a significantly higher proportion of clonal expansions (25.9% vs 17.9%, p=0.02). Compared with CD4 T cells, sorted CD8 T cells contained more high-frequency clones, which suggests that the mucosal expansions were mostly CD8. Endoscopic recurrence was found to be associated with higher high-frequency clone percentages at surgery, and recurrence was observed in all patients with clonality above 26.8% (18/57).

Adults with ileal or ileocolonic Crohn's disease for whom ileocolonic resection was indicated were considered eligible. Before DNA extraction, whole ileal mucosal biopsies were kept frozen at -80 degrees C. A TRizol-based method was used to extract genomic DNA from the frozen whole biopsies, and the DNA was quantified with a NanoDrop 2000 spectrophotometer. Roughly 500 nanograms of biopsy DNA per sample were submitted for commercial TCRB immunosequencing. A two-step, amplification bias-controlled multiplex PCR was used by Adaptive Biotechnology to amplify CDR3 regions from genomic DNA. In the first PCR, primers covered every V and J gene segment, and in the second PCR, barcodes and Illumina adapters were added. CDR3 libraries were sequenced using an Illumina instrument. Per the source publication's procedure: The analysis drew on both the pipelines supplied by the vendor and custom analysis of the raw data in R/Bioconductor running R version 3.3.0. Clonality, which ranges from 0 to 1, was calculated as the inverse of the normalised Shannon entropy across all productive clones. High-frequency clones were defined as the share of the repertoire occupied by the top 100 clones, with only clones passing a 95% confidence test being retained. The Simpson index measured repertoire diversity, and the Morisita-Horn index measured overlap between samples. Drawn from immuneACCESS, this table holds only the in-frame rearrangements with V and J called that TCRdb kept. Clones are partly lost; checked studies trace under half to an unresolved V gene and leave the rest unexplained. V and J calls and clone size are as listed in that table; D and trimming were resolved from the DNA. Counted in this sample were approximately 13,000 clones; 70% to 80% of them appeared once. The ten largest make up 5.5% to 7% of the sample.

Sequencing input: ileal tissue. The clonotype originates from an adult with Crohn's disease.

The nucleotide sequence is given as TGTGCCATCAGTGACAGGGGGCAAGATTCACCCCTCCACTTT. Protein translation: CAISDRGQDSPLHF. The rearrangement joined TRBV10-3 to TRBJ1-6; 8 nucleotides in the junction match TRBD1. Spanning cysteine to phenylalanine, the CDR3 consists of 14 amino acids. Only the CDR3 DNA stays, 42 bases, in frame from base 1. Ends trimmed: V by 3 bases, J by 8 bases; bases unmatched to a gene: 3. Via the germline V gene, CDR1 is ENHRY and CDR2 SYGVKD.